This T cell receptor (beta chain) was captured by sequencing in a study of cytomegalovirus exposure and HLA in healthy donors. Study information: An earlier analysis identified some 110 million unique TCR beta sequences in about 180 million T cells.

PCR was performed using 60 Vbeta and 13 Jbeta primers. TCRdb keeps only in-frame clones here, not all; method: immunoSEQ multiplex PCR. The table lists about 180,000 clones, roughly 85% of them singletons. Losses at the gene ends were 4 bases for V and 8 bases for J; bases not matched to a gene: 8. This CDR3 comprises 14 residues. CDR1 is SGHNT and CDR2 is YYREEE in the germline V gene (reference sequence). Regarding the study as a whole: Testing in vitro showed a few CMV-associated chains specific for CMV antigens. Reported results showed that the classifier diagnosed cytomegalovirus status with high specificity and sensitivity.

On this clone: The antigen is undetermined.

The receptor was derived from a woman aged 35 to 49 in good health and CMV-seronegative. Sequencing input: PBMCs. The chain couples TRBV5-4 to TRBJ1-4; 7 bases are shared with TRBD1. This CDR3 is CASSPTGQGEKLFF. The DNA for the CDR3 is TGTGCCAGCAGCCCGACAGGGCAGGGCGAAAAACTGTTTTTT.